Shown below are 2 T cell receptor beta chains from a single sample sequenced in a study of T cell responses to AZD1222 COVID-19 vaccine. The protocol was immunoSEQ multiplex PCR, while the TCRdb copy is restricted to in-frame clones and leaves out a portion. This table holds more than 85,000 clones, about 90% found once. The specimen comprised peripheral blood, sampled on day 0 of AZD1222 vaccination. The receptors were sampled from an adult in good health.

This clone was picked up one time. The chain carries TRBV5-1 and TRBJ1-1; tentatively, D is TRBD1 (6 bases). The CDR3 extends over 13 amino acids. The V gene's germline CDR1 is SGHRS and CDR2 YFSETQ. With 0 bases removed from V and 8 bases from J, the gap between germline ends came to 11 bases. The CDR3 sequence: CASSLEAGAEAFF. The CDR3 bases are TGCGCCAGCAGCTTGGAAGCGGGGGCGGAAGCTTTCTTT.

The gene calls are TRBV7-2 and TRBJ2-4, with 10 bases matching TRBD1. Germline V lookup: CDR1 SGHTA, CDR2 FQGNSA. V lost 6 bases and J lost 5; bases outside the gene matches: 10. The CDR3 is made up of 16 amino acids. The CDR3, as DNA: TGTGCCAGCAGGGTGGTTACCGGGACAGGGGAAAACATTCAGTACTTC. Translated, it gives CASRVVTGTGENIQYF.